The T cell receptor beta chain described here comes from a study of T cell responses to AZD1222 COVID-19 vaccine. Whole-study findings and limits: Reportedly, nearly half the spike-specific TCRs target unmutated variant regions. The study found vaccine-associated CD4 TCRs spanning spike, dominant at 160-218 and 743-854. Donors were largely white British and mainly female; clonal diversity was possibly underestimated.

This clone was detected only once. As yet, its antigen is unknown. Libraries were prepared by immunoSEQ multiplex PCR; TCRdb keeps only in-frame clonotypes and omits some of them. The data show about 86,000 clones, with 88% seen just once and under 7% held by the top ten. Germline loops: CDR1 MRHNA, CDR2 SNTAGT. The CDR3 extends over 14 amino acids. V was cut by 4 bases and J by 1 base, with 10 bases left in between. The sample here was peripheral blood, taken on day 0 of AZD1222 vaccination. The source of this sequence is an adult in good health. The rearrangement joins TRBV6-4 to TRBJ1-1; D not resolved. The CDR3 DNA follows: TGTGCCAGCAGTGCGGGGAAGGGGAACACTGAAGCTTTCTTT. Its protein product is CASSAGKGNTEAFF.